Below, 3 T cell receptor beta chains from the same sample are listed, as sequenced in a study of T cell responses to AZD1222 COVID-19 vaccine. Here immunoSEQ multiplex PCR was the method, and the copy in TCRdb shows in-frame clones only, minus some. The sample has roughly 160,000 clones, more than 75% seen once. The specimen was peripheral blood, collected 28 days after the second AZD1222 dose. Every receptor here comes from an adult who received the AZD1222 COVID-19 vaccine.

This chain uses TRBV10-3 with TRBJ2-3; TRBD1 matches 7 bases. V shed 6 bases and J 2 bases; nucleotides not matched to a gene: 8. Germline CDR1 ENHRY, CDR2 SYGVKD. The CDR3 runs 15 residues. The CDR3 DNA reads as TGTGCCATCAGAAACCGACAGGGAGTCACAGATACGCAGTATTTT. This gives the protein CAIRNRQGVTDTQYF.

The chain couples TRBV7-2 to TRBJ2-1, with 8 bases fitting TRBD2. The trim removed 5 bases at V and 3 bases at J, leaving 12 bases unmatched. The CDR3 consists of 17 residues. Germline CDR1 SGHTA, CDR2 FQGNSA. The CDR3 bases are TGTGCCAGCAGCCACGGGAGGGGGACCTTAAACTACAATGAGCAGTTCTTC. Translated, it gives CASSHGRGTLNYNEQFF. The entire variable domain, with the rest obtained from reference TRBV7-2 and TRBJ2-1, is as follows: GAGVSQSPSNKVTEKGKDVELRCDPISGHTALYWYRQSLGQGLEFLIYFQGNSAPDKSGLPSDRFSAERTGGSVSTLTIQRTQQEDSAVYLCASSHGRGTLNYNEQFFGPGTRLTVL.

The DNA for the CDR3 is TGTGCCAGCTCCCCGGAGACCCAGTACTTC. It encodes CASSPETQYF. V is TRBV18 and J is TRBJ2-5; no definite D call. The length of the CDR3 is 10 residues. Looked up from germline, CDR1 is KGHSH and CDR2 is LQKENI. The ends were cut back, 6 bases at V and 5 bases at J, with 4 bases in the middle.